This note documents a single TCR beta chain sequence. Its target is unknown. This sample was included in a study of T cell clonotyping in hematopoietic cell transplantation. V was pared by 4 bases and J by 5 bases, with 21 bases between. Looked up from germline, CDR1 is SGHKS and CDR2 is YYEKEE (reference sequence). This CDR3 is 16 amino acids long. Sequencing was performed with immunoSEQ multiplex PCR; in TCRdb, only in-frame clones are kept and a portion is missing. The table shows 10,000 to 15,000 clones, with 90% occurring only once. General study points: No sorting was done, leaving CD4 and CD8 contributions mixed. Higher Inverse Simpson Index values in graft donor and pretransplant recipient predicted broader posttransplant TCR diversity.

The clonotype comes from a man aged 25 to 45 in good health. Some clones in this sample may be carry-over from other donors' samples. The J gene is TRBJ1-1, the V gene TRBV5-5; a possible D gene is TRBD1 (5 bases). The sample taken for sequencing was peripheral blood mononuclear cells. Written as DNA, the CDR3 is TGTGCCAGCAGCCCCATCGCGAGCAGCGGGGGTACTGAAGCTTTCTTT. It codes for CASSPIASSGGTEAFF.